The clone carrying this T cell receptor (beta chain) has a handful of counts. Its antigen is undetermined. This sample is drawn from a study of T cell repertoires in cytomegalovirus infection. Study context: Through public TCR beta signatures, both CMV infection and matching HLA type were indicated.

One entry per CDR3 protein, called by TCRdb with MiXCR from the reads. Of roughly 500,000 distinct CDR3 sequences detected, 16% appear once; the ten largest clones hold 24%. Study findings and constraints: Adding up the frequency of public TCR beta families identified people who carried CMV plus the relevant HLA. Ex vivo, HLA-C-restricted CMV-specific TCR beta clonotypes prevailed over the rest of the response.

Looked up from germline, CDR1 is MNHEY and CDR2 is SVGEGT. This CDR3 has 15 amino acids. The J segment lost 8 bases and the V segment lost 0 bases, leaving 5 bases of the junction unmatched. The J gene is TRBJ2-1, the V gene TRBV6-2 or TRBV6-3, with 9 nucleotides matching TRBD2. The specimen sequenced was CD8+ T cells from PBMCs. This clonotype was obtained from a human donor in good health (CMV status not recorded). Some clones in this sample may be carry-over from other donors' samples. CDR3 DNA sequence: TGTGCCAGCAGTTACTCGACTAGCGGATTCGATGAGCAGTTCTTC. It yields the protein CASSYSTSGFDEQFF.